Listed below are T cell receptor beta chains from one sample, sequenced in a study of blood T cells in healthy people across ages. One entry per CDR3 protein, called by TCRdb with MiXCR from the 5' RACE reads. The data show around 1.5 million distinct CDR3 sequences, approximately 40% seen once. Sequencing input: blood. These receptors were taken from a woman between 18 and 29 years old in good health. CDR3s include the opening cysteine and the closing phenylalanine or tryptophan. D genes are given only for firm matches. Only some rows state a clone size, as once, few, many or a class for expanded clones.

V	J	D	size	DNA	CDR3
TRBV6-5	TRBJ2-5	NA	NA	TGTGCCAGCACTAATCAGTATGGAGAAGAGACCCAGTACTTC	CASTNQYGEETQYF
TRBV3-1	TRBJ2-1	TRBD2	few	TGTGCCAGCAGCCTACTTAGACTAGCGGGGGCTTACAATGAGCAGTTCTTC	CASSLLRLAGAYNEQFF
TRBV29-1	TRBJ1-2	NA	NA	TGCAGCGTCCGTTGGACAGAGCTTGGCTACACCTTC	CSVRWTELGYTF
TRBV20-1	TRBJ2-1	NA	NA	TGCAGTGCTAGCGACCCAGTTGGAGGCACATACAATGAGCAGTTCTTC	CSASDPVGGTYNEQFF
TRBV3-1	TRBJ2-5	TRBD1	NA	TGTGCCAGCAGCCCATATATTACTTGGGACAGGGGGTTCCAAGAGACCCAGTACTTC	CASSPYITWDRGFQETQYF
TRBV7-9	TRBJ2-1	NA	few	TGCCAAGAATTAGGGCCACAGGACAGAGGATCCTACAATGAGCAGTTCTTC	CQELGPQDRGSYNEQFF
TRBV15	TRBJ1-1	NA	few	TGTGCCACCAGCAGAGATTCCGGGAAGGAAGCTTTCTTT	CATSRDSGKEAFF
TRBV27	TRBJ1-6	NA	few	TGTGCCAGCAGTTTCTTATGGGGGGTTGGGGGTAGTTCACCCCTCCACTTT	CASSFLWGVGGSSPLHF
TRBV4-2	TRBJ2-7	NA	NA	TGTGCCAGCAGCCAAGGAGACACTGGGGGCCTACAGGATGAGCAGTACTTC	CASSQGDTGGLQDEQYF
TRBV7-2	TRBJ2-7	TRBD2	few	TGTGCCAGCAGCTCCCTGGGGATGCTAGCGGGAGGTTCGTACGAGCAGTACTTC	CASSSLGMLAGGSYEQYF
TRBV18	TRBJ2-7	NA	NA	TGTGCCAGCTCACCAGCGATCTACAATGAGCAGTACTTC	CASSPAIYNEQYF
TRBV5-1	TRBJ2-7	NA	few	TGCGCCAGCAGCAACCAACAGGACCGTCTCACCTACGAGCAGTACTTC	CASSNQQDRLTYEQYF
TRBV12-3/TRBV12-4	TRBJ2-7	NA	NA	TGTGCCAGCAGTTTAAGGACTTTCAATTACAATGAGCAGTACTTC	CASSLRTFNYNEQYF
TRBV11-2	TRBJ2-3	TRBD2	few	TGTGCCAGCAGCCCCCGGCTAGCGGGAGTTAAGAAGGCAGATACGCAGTATTTT	CASSPRLAGVKKADTQYF
TRBV12-3/TRBV12-4	TRBJ2-3	NA	NA	TGTGCCAGCAGTTTAGACAGCGCAGATGCGCAGTATTTT	CASSLDSADAQYF
TRBV2	TRBJ2-1	NA	NA	TGTGCCAGCAGTGACCCGACGGTCCACTCCTACAATGAGCAGTTCTTC	CASSDPTVHSYNEQFF
TRBV14	TRBJ2-7	NA	NA	TGTGCCAGCAGCCAAGGGGAGGGGACAGGCGAGCAGTACTTC	CASSQGEGTGEQYF
TRBV28	TRBJ2-7	TRBD2	few	TGTGCCAGCAGCCGCCCGGGACTAGCTTCTCGCGAGCAGTACTTC	CASSRPGLASREQYF
TRBV2	TRBJ1-2	NA	NA	TGTGCCAGCCTGGGACCTATGAGACCTGGCTACACTTTC	CASLGPMRPGYTF
TRBV10-3	TRBJ2-7	TRBD2	NA	TGTGCCACCAACCAGGGACTACTCGACCACGAGCAGTACTTC	CATNQGLLDHEQYF
TRBV4-1	TRBJ2-7	NA	NA	TGCCCCAGCAGCCCCCCGACGGGAACCTCAAATGGAGACGAGCAGTACTTC	CPSSPPTGTSNGDEQYF
TRBV20-1	TRBJ2-3	NA	many	TGCAGTGCTAGCCCCAATTTGGATACGCAGTATTTT	CSASPNLDTQYF